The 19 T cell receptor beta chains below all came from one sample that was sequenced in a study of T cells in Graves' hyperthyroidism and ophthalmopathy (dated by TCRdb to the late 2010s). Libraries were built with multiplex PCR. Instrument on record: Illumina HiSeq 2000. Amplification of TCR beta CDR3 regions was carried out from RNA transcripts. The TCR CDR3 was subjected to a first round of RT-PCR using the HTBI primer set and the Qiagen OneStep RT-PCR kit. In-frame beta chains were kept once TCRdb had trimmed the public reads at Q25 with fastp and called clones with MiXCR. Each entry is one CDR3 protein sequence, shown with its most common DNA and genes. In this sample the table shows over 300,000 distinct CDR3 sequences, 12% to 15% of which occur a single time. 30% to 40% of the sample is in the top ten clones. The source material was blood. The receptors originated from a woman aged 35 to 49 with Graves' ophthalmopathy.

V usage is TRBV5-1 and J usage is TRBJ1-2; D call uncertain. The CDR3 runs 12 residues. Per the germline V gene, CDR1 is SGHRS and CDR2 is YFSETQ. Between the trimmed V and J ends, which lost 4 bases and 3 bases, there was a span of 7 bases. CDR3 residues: CASSITDYGYTF. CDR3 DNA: TGCGCCAGCAGCATCACGGACTATGGCTACACCTTC. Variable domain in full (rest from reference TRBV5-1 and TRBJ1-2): KAGVTQTPRYLIKTRGQQVTLSCSPISGHRSVSWYQQTPGQGLQFLFEYFSETQRNKGNFPGRFSGRQFSNSRSEMNVSTLELGDSALYLCASSITDYGYTFGSGTRLTVV.

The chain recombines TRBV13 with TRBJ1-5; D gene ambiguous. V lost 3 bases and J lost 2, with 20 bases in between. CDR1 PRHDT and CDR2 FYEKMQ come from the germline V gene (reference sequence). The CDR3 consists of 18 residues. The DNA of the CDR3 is TGTGCCAGCAGCTTCAGCCTGGAGTTACCGAGGGGCAATCAGCCCCAGCATTTT. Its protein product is CASSFSLELPRGNQPQHF.

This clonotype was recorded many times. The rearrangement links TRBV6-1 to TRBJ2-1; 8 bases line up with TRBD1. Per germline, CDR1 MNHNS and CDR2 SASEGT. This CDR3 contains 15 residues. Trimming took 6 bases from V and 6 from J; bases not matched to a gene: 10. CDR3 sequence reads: CASSLIGQGGNEQFF. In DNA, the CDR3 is TGTGCCAGCAGCCTCATTGGACAGGGTGGCAATGAGCAGTTCTTC.

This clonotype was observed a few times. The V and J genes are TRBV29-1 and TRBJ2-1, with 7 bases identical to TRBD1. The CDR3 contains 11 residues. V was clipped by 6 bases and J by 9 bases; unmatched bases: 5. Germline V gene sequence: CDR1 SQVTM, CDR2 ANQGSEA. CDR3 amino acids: CSVHKGAEQFF. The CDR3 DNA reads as TGCAGCGTCCACAAGGGGGCTGAGCAGTTCTTC.

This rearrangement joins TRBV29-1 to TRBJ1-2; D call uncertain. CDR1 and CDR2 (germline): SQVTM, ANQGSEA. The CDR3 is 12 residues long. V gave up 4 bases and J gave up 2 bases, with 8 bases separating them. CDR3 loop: CSVGGENYGYTF. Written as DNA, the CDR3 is TGCAGCGTTGGCGGAGAAAACTATGGCTACACCTTC.

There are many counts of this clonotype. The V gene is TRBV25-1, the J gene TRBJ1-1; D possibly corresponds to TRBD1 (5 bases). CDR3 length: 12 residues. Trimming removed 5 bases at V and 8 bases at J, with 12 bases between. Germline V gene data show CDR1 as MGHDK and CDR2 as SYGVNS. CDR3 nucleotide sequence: TGTGCCAGCAGTAGGGAGGGGTCCGAAGCTTTCTTT. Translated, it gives CASSREGSEAFF. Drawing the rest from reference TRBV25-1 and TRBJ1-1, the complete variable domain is EADIYQTPRYLVIGTGKKITLECSQTMGHDKMYWYQQDPGMELHLIHYSYGVNSTEKGDLSSESTVSRIRTEHFPLTLESARPSHTSQYLCASSREGSEAFFGQGTRLTVV.

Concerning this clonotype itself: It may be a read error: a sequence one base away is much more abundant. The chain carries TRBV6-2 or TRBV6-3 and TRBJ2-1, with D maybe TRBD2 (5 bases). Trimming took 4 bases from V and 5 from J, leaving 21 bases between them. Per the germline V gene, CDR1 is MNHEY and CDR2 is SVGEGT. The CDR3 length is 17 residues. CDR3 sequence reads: CASSLCLGETSHNEQFF. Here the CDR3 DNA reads TGTGCCAGCAGTTTATGTCTCGGGGAAACTTCACACAATGAGCAGTTCTTC.

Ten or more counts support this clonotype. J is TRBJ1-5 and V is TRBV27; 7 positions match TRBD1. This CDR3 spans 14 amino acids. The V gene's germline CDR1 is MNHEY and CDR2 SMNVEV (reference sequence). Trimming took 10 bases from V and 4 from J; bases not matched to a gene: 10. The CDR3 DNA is TGTGCCATCGGGAGAGGGACAGATAATCAGCCCCAGCATTTT. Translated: CAIGRGTDNQPQHF.

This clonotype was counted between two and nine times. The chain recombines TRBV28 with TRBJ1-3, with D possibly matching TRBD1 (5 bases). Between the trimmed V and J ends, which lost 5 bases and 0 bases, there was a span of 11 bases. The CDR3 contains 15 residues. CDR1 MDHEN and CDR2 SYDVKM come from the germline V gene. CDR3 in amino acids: CASSPATGSGNTIYF. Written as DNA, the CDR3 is TGTGCCAGCAGTCCCGCTACAGGCTCTGGAAACACCATATATTTT.

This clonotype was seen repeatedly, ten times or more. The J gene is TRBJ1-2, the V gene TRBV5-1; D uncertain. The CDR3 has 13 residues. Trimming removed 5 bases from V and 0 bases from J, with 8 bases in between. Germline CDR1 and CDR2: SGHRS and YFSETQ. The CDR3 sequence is CASRNRTNYGYTF. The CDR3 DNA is TGCGCCAGCAGAAACCGGACTAACTATGGCTACACCTTC.

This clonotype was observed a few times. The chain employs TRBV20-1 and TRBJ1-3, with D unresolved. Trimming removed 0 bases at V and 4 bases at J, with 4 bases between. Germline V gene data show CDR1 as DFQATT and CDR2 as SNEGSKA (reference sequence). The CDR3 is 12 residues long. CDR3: CSARDNGNTIYF. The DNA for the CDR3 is TGCAGTGCTAGAGATAACGGAAACACCATATATTTT.

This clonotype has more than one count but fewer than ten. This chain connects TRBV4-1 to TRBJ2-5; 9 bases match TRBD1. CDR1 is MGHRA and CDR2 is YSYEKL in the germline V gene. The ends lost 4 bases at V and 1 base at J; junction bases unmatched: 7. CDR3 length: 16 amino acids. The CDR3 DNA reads TGCGCCAGCAGCCTTTATCTGGGACAGGGCCAAGAGACCCAGTACTTC. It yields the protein CASSLYLGQGQETQYF.

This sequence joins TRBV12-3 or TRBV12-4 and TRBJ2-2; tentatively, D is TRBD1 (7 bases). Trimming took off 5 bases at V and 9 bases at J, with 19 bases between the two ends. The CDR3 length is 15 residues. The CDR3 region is CASSPERGRDRELFF. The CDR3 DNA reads TGTGCCAGCAGTCCGGAAAGGGGGCGGGACCGGGAGCTGTTTTTT.

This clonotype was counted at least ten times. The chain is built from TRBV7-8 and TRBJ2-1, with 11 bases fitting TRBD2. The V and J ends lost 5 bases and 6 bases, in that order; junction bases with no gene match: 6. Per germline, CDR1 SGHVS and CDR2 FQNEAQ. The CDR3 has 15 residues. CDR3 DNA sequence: TGTGCCAGCAGCCGTCTAGCGGGAGGAATCAATGAGCAGTTCTTC. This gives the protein CASSRLAGGINEQFF.

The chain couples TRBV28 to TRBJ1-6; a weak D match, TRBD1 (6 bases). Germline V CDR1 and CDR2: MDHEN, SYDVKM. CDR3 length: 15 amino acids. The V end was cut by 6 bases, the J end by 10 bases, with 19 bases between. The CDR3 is CASRVGHGAPSPLHF. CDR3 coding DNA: TGTGCCAGCAGAGTGGGACACGGGGCACCATCACCCCTCCACTTT. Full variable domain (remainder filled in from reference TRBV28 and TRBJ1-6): DVKVTQSSRYLVKRTGEKVFLECVQDMDHENMFWYRQDPGLGLRLIYFSYDVKMKEKGDIPEGYSVSREKKERFSLILESASTNQTSMYLCASRVGHGAPSPLHFGNGTRLTVT.

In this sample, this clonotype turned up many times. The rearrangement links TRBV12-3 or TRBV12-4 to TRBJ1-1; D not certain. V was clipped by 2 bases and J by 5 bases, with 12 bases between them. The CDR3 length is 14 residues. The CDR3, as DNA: TGTGCCAGCAGTTTAAAGATTGGGGTTACTGAAGCTTTCTTT. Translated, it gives CASSLKIGVTEAFF.

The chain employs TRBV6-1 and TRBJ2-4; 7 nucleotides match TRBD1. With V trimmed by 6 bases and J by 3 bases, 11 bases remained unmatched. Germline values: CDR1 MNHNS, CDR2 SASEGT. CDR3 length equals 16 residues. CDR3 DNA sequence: TGTGCCAGCAGCAATAGACAGGGCCGAGGCAAAAACATTCAGTACTTC. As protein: CASSNRQGRGKNIQYF.

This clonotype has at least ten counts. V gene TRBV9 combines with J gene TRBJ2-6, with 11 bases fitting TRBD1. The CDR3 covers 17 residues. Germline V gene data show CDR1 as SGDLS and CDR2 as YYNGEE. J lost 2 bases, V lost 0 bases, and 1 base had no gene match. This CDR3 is CASSVAGQGAGANVLTF. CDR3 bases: TGTGCCAGCAGCGTAGCGGGACAGGGGGCTGGGGCCAACGTCCTGACTTTC.

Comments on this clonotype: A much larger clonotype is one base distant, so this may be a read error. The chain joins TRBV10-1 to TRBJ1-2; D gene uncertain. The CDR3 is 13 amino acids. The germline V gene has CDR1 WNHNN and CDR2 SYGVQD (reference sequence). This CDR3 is CASSESPNYSYTF. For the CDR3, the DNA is TGCGCCAGCAGTGAGTCACCCAACTATAGCTACACCTTC.